These 3 T cell receptor beta chains came from one sample sequenced in a study of response to subunit inactivated influenza vaccine. TCRdb re-called the RT-PCR reads with MiXCR, one entry per CDR3 protein. The sample contains 650,000 to 800,000 distinct CDR3 sequences, less than 20% of which appear only once. The source material was PBMCs from blood, sampled 4 to 6 days after vaccination. These receptors came from a man aged 45-60 years who received an inactivated influenza vaccine.

The chain's CDR3 is CASSLMAIRSTDTQYF. DNA for the CDR3: TGTGCCAGCAGTTTAATGGCCATTCGTAGCACAGATACGCAGTATTTT. J is TRBJ2-3 and V is TRBV27; D unclear. Per germline, CDR1 MNHEY and CDR2 SMNVEV (reference sequence). Trimming cost V 2 bases and J 0 bases, with 12 bases left between them. The CDR3 has 16 amino acids.

This clonotype was detected a few times. The chain links TRBV6-1 to TRBJ2-3; no definite D call. There are 13 residues in the CDR3. Between the trimmed V and J ends, which lost 6 bases and 10 bases, there was a span of 17 bases. Per germline, CDR1 MNHNS and CDR2 SASEGT. Written as DNA, the CDR3 is TGTGCCAGCAGGAGTGGGTACAAGGCCGCGCAGTATTTT. Translated: CASRSGYKAAQYF.

CDR3 DNA: TGTGCCAGCAGTGAACTGTGGCCCGGGGGGACCCAGTACTTC. This translates into CASSELWPGGTQYF. The chain employs TRBV6-1 and TRBJ2-5; a weak D match, TRBD2 (6 bases). V gave up 2 bases and J gave up 7 bases, with 14 bases separating them. Germline-derived CDR1 and CDR2 are MNHNS and SASEGT. This CDR3 has 14 residues.